This T cell receptor (beta chain) was recorded in a study of technical replicates of blood from a few donors. Generated by immunoSEQ multiplex PCR, the TCRdb table keeps only in-frame clones and is missing some. Among more than 90,000 clones, around 95% were seen once, and the ten largest hold 0.34%. V shed 2 bases and J shed 3 bases, with 10 bases lying between them. This CDR3 is built from 14 residues. Per the germline V gene, CDR1 is LNHNV and CDR2 is YYDKDF (reference sequence). This chain links TRBV15 with TRBJ1-1, with D maybe TRBD1 (6 bases). The clonotype comes from a human donor in good health. Sequencing used T cells isolated from PBMCs. The DNA for the CDR3 is TGTGCCACCAGCAGAAAGGGGGTATACACTGAAGCTTTCTTT. Translation gives CATSRKGVYTEAFF. The whole variable domain, filled in from reference TRBV15 and TRBJ1-1, reads DAMVIQNPRYQVTQFGKPVTLSCSQTLNHNVMYWYQQKSSQAPKLLFHYYDKDFNNEADTPDNFQSRRPNTSFCFLDIRSPGLGDTAMYLCATSRKGVYTEAFFGQGTRLTVV.